The rows below give T cell receptor beta chains drawn from one sample of a study of cytomegalovirus exposure and HLA in healthy donors. Produced via immunoSEQ multiplex PCR; TCRdb's table is partial and in-frame only. This table has about 110,000 clones, roughly 70% appearing once. The sequenced sample consisted of PBMCs. The receptors were gathered from a male donor in good health and CMV-seropositive. CDR3s include the opening cysteine and the closing phenylalanine or tryptophan. A D gene is named only where the DNA matches it firmly. Clone size is stated in some rows and not others, as once, few, many or a class when expanded.

D gene,V gene,J gene,clone size,CDR3 protein,CDR3 DNA
.,TRBV9,TRBJ2-7,.,CASSVEGVPYEQYF,TGTGCCAGCAGCGTAGAGGGGGTCCCCTACGAGCAGTACTTC
TRBD1,TRBV28,TRBJ1-1,few,CASRTGTGDTEAFF,TGTGCCAGCAGGACCGGGACAGGGGACACTGAAGCTTTCTTT
.,TRBV7-3,TRBJ2-2,.,CASSYQTGELFF,TGTGCCAGCAGCTACCAGACCGGGGAGCTGTTTTTT
.,TRBV19,TRBJ1-1,.,CASRGAKAFF,TGTGCCAGTAGAGGGGCAAAAGCTTTCTTT
TRBD1,TRBV5-1,TRBJ2-3,few,CASSQDRGTDTQYF,TGCGCCAGCAGCCAGGACAGGGGCACAGATACGCAGTATTTT
TRBD2,TRBV6-4,TRBJ2-3,once,CASSGRGGDTQYF,TGTGCCAGCAGTGGAAGGGGAGGGGATACGCAGTATTTT
.,TRBV6-6,TRBJ1-5,.,CASSYGGSNQPQHF,TGTGCCAGCAGTTACGGAGGGTCCAATCAGCCCCAGCATTTT
.,TRBV11-1,TRBJ2-7,.,CASSFNYIYEQYF,TGTGCCAGCAGCTTTAACTATATCTACGAGCAGTACTTC
TRBD1,TRBV5-1,TRBJ1-5,.,CASSLRDRGRWSNQPQHF,TGCGCCAGCAGCTTGCGGGACAGGGGGCGATGGAGCAATCAGCCCCAGCATTTT
TRBD1,TRBV11-1,TRBJ2-1,.,CASSQDRGSYNEQFF,TGTGCCAGCAGCCAGGACAGGGGATCCTACAATGAGCAGTTCTTC
.,TRBV7-9,TRBJ1-1,once,CASSLLGRGGRTEAFF,TGTGCCAGCAGCTTATTGGGCAGGGGCGGTCGAACTGAAGCTTTCTTT
.,TRBV6-4,TRBJ1-5,few,CASRGGPPNQPQHF,TGTGCCAGCAGGGGGGGACCGCCAAATCAGCCCCAGCATTTT
.,TRBV7-2,TRBJ1-5,.,CASSGEVAGGQHF,TGTGCCAGCAGCGGAGAGGTTGCGGGGGGCCAGCATTTT
TRBD1,TRBV30,TRBJ2-7,few,CAWRRFAGQGAYEQYF,TGTGCCTGGAGGCGTTTTGCGGGACAGGGGGCCTACGAGCAGTACTTC
TRBD1,TRBV6-4,TRBJ2-3,few,CASSSLDRADTQYF,TGTGCCAGCAGCTCTCTGGACAGGGCAGATACGCAGTATTTT
TRBD1,TRBV4-1,TRBJ2-2,few,CASTMGQYDTGELFF,TGCGCCAGTACGATGGGACAGTATGACACCGGGGAGCTGTTTTTT
TRBD1,TRBV4-3,TRBJ2-1,few,CASSRTGDEQFF,TGCGCCAGCAGCCGTACAGGGGATGAGCAGTTCTTC
TRBD1,TRBV2,TRBJ1-5,.,CASSYMTGQNQPQHF,TGTGCCAGCAGCTACATGACAGGGCAGAATCAGCCCCAGCATTTT